Here is one T cell receptor beta chain with its context. Produced via immunoSEQ multiplex PCR; TCRdb's table is partial and in-frame only. The sample lists just over 250,000 clones; 80% to 90% were seen once. The source of the sample is a study of blood T cell repertoires in COVID-19. Background on the study: Nucleic acid was either cDNA or gDNA, and it came from T cells, B-cell-depleted T cells, or PBMCs.

V lost 1 base and J lost 7, with 14 bases in between. The CDR3 consists of 13 residues. Per the germline V gene, CDR1 is GTSNPN and CDR2 is SVGIG (reference sequence). This TCR was sampled from a woman in her 70s with COVID-19, enrolled during active disease. Material: peripheral blood. V and J are TRBV30 and TRBJ2-7; the D gene is possibly TRBD2 (5 bases). CDR3 sequence (DNA): TGTGCCTGGAGTGGTGCCGCCTCGGGGGAGCAGTACTTC. This gives the protein CAWSGAASGEQYF.